This T cell receptor (beta chain) appears in the sequencing data of a study of shared clonotypes between healthy human individuals. Study information: The donor pool was made up of two women and three men aged 18 to 49. A donor's plate count was three for CD4 naive and three for CD4 memory; CD8 naive had two and CD8 memory one.

After removal of 9 bases from V and 6 bases from J, the junction contained 11 bases not matched to a gene. CDR1 is LNHDA and CDR2 is SQIVND in the germline V gene (reference sequence). This CDR3 comprises 17 residues. Negatively enriched CD4+ T cells were divided by CD45RA into naive and memory. The table came from immunoSEQ multiplex PCR; TCRdb's copy has only in-frame clones and leaves some out. Of approximately 1.5 million clones listed, just under 99% are singletons. V usage is TRBV19 and J usage is TRBJ2-2, with 15 bases that match TRBD2. Material: naive CD4+ T cells sorted from blood. Sample subset: CD45RA+ positively selected. This receptor was taken from a man under 40 in good health. Here the CDR3 reads CAREGLAGGPRPGELFF. Written as DNA, the CDR3 is TGTGCCAGAGAAGGACTAGCGGGAGGGCCACGTCCCGGGGAGCTGTTTTTT.